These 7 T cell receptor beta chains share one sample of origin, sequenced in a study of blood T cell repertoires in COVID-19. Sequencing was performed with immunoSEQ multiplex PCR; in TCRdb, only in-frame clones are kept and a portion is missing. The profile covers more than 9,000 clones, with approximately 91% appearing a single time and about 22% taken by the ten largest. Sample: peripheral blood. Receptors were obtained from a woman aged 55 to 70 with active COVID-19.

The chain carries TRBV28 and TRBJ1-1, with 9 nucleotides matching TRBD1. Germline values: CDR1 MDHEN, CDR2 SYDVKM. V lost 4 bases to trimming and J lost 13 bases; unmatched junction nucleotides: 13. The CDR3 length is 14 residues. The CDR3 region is CASSSLGQGLLDFF. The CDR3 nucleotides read TGTGCCAGCAGTTCCCTGGGACAGGGATTATTGGATTTCTTT.

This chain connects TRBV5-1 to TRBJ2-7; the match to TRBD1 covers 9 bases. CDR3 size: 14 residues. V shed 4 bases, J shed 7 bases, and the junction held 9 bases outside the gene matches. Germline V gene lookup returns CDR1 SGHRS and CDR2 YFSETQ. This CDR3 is CASSPGDDRGEQYV. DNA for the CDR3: TGCGCCAGCAGCCCGGGAGACGACAGGGGGGAGCAGTACGTC.

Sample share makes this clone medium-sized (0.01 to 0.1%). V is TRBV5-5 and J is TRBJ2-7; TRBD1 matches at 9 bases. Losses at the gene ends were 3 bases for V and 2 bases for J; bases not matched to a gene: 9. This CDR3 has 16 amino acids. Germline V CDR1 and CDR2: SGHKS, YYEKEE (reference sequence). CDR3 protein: CASSSQGQGSPYEQYF. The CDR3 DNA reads TGTGCCAGCAGCTCCCAAGGACAGGGGTCCCCCTACGAGCAGTACTTC.

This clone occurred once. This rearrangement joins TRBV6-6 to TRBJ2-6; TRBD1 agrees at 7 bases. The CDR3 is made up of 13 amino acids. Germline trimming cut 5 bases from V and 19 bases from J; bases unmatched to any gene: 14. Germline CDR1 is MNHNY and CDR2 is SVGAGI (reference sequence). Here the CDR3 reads CASSGSRDREVTF. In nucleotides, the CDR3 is TGTGCCAGCAGTGGTTCCCGGGACAGAGAAGTCACTTTC.

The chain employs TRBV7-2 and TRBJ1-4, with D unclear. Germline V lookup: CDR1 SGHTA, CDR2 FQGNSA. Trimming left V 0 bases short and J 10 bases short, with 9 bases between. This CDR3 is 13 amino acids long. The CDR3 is CASSLARRGKLFF. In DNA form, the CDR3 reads TGTGCCAGCAGCTTAGCACGGCGGGGAAAACTGTTTTTT. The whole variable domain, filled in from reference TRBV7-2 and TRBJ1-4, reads GAGVSQSPSNKVTEKGKDVELRCDPISGHTALYWYRQSLGQGLEFLIYFQGNSAPDKSGLPSDRFSAERTGGSVSTLTIQRTQQEDSAVYLCASSLARRGKLFFGSGTQLSVL.

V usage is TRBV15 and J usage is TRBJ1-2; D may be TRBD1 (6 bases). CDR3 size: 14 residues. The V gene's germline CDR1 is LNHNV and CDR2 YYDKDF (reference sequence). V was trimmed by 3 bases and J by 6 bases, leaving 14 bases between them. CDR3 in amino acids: CATSSPQGFDGYTF. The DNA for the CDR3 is TGTGCCACCAGCAGCCCCCAGGGGTTCGATGGCTACACCTTC. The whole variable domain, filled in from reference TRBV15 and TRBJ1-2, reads DAMVIQNPRYQVTQFGKPVTLSCSQTLNHNVMYWYQQKSSQAPKLLFHYYDKDFNNEADTPDNFQSRRPNTSFCFLDIRSPGLGDTAMYLCATSSPQGFDGYTFGSGTRLTVV.

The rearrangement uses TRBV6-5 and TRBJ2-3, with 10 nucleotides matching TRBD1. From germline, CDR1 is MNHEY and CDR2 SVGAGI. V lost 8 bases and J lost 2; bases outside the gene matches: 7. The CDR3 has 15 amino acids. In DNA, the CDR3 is TGTGCCAGCCAGGCGACAGGGGGCGTCACAGATACGCAGTATTTT. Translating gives CASQATGGVTDTQYF.